This T cell receptor beta chain was observed in a study of T cells in Graves' hyperthyroidism and ophthalmopathy. The CDR3 has 15 amino acids. V was clipped by 4 bases and J by 5 bases, with 20 bases between them. Germline values: CDR1 SQVTM, CDR2 ANQGSEA. Clinicians diagnosed patients from clinical symptoms, serum thyroxine and TRAb, thyroid ultrasound and orbital computed tomography. The authors took PBMCs from roughly 9.5 ml fresh peripheral blood. Amplified regions were TCR beta CDR3 sequences from RNA transcripts. The primer set for the first-round RT-PCR of the TCR CDR3 was HTBI. From the multiplex PCR reads, TCRdb called clonotypes with MiXCR, one entry per CDR3 protein. The table has approximately 690,000 distinct CDR3 sequences, around 20% seen once.

This rearrangement joins TRBV29-1 to TRBJ1-1; possibly TRBD1 for D (5 bases). This sequence was found in a man younger than 45 with Graves' ophthalmopathy. Sequencing was done on a sample of blood. As DNA, the CDR3 is TGCAGCGTTGGTGGGGGATTGGGCCTCGAGACTGAAGCTTTCTTT. Amino acids: CSVGGGLGLETEAFF.